This T cell receptor beta chain was captured by sequencing in a study of tumor-infiltrating lymphocytes in primary liver carcinoma. As for the study in general: Donors underwent surgery for histopathologically diagnosed primary liver carcinoma. Sequencing of the samples generated roughly 3.65 to 7.5 million productive TCRbeta reads, with similar yields across tissue types.

Total RNA (around 0.45 ug) served as template for TCR beta cDNA synthesis primed by a constant-region primer. Slightly modified ARM-PCR with three nested multiplex PCR rounds yielded TCR beta libraries. TRBV1-TRBV30 forward and Cbeta reverse primers drove the first two approximately 10-cycle rounds. One entry per CDR3 protein, called by TCRdb with MiXCR from the multiplex PCR reads. The repertoire has approximately 300,000 distinct CDR3 sequences, around three fifths of them found once; the top ten carry approximately 9.4%. This CDR3 has 15 residues. The V gene's germline CDR1 is MNHNY and CDR2 SVGAGI (reference sequence). Trimming took off 4 bases at V and 7 bases at J, with 17 bases between the two ends. Blood RNA originated from unsorted whole blood, with germline DNA additionally extracted. Investigators obtained approximately 4 milliliters of peripheral blood ahead of surgery. Findings and limits, study-wide: Tumors reached a significantly greater top-250-clone fraction than blood did (p = 0.039).

Comment on this clonotype: Antigen specificity is unknown.

Input material: peripheral blood. This sequence was found in a man aged 35-49 years with primary liver carcinoma and hepatitis B virus infection. The V and J genes are TRBV6-6 and TRBJ2-1; either TRBD1 or TRBD2 may fit D (5 bases each). This CDR3 is CASSFSGTWGNEQFF. As DNA, the CDR3 is TGTGCCAGCAGTTTTTCGGGGACCTGGGGTAATGAGCAGTTCTTC.